At least ten counts were recorded for the clone carrying this TCR beta chain. What it recognizes is unknown. The time point: newly diagnosed GD, antithyroid drugs for less than 3 months. Researchers made the TCR library from RNA that was extracted from PBMCs. All patients originated from an endocrinology department located in Xi'an, China. According to the study, TCR beta libraries were built with iRepertoire HTBI primers and CDR3-region Arm-PCR. Study processing details: Across all samples, roughly 62 TRBV segments and 15 or so TRBJ segments were identified. A single record per CDR3 protein comes from TCRdb applying MiXCR to the multiplex PCR reads. TCRdb, rather than the study authors, made the V and J calls. Seen here are hundreds of thousands of distinct CDR3 sequences, roughly a sixth observed once, and the top ten hold more than 10%. The CDR3 runs 13 residues. Trimming shortened V by 6 bases and J by 1 base, and 9 bases separated the two germline ends. The germline CDR1 and CDR2 sequences are MDHEN and SYDVKM.

The sample comes from a study of regulatory T cells in long-lasting Graves disease. Whole-study results and caveats: New patients shared 800 to 1,000 public clonotypes, fewer than the 2,741 shared by persistent patients.

This sample was shared with a second study, whose subject was T cells in Graves' hyperthyroidism and ophthalmopathy.

The receptor was derived from a young man with Graves disease. The chain employs TRBV28 and TRBJ1-1; D is undetermined. Specimen: peripheral blood mononuclear cells (PBMCs), collected at new diagnosis, from a patient treated with antithyroid drugs. CDR3 sequence: CASRPPANTEAFF. CDR3 DNA sequence: TGTGCCAGCAGACCTCCAGCGAACACTGAAGCTTTCTTT.